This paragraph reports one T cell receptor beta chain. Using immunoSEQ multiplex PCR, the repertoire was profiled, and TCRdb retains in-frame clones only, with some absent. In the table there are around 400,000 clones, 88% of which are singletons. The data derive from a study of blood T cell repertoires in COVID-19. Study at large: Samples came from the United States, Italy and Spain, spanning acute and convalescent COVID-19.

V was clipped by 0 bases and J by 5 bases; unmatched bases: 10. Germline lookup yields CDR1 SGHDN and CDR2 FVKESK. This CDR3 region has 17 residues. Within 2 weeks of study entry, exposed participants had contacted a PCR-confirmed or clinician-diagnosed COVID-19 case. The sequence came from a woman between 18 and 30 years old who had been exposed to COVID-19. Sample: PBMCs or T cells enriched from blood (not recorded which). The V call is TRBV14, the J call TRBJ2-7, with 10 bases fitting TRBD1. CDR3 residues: CASSQDGRDRGRDEQYF. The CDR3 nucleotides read TGTGCCAGCAGCCAAGATGGGAGGGACAGGGGTCGGGACGAGCAGTACTTC.